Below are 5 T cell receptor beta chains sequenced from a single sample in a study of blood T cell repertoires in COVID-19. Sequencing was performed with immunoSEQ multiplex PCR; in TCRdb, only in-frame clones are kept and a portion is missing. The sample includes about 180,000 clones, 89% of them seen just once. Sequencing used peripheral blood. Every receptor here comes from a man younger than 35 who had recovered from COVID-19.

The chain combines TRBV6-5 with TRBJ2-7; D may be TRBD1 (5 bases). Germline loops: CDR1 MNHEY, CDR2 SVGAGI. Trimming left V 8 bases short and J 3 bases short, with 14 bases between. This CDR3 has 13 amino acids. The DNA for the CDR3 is TGTGCCAGCGGATCCCAGGGATTCTACGAGCAGTACTTC. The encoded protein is CASGSQGFYEQYF.

The CDR3 loop is CASRWGDTQYF. CDR3 sequence (DNA): TGTGCCAGCCGGTGGGGCGATACGCAGTATTTT. This chain links TRBV6-1 with TRBJ2-3, with a weak D call TRBD1 (5 bases). V was cut by 8 bases and J by 6 bases, with 9 bases left in between. This CDR3 spans 11 amino acids. Germline V gives CDR1 MNHNS, CDR2 SASEGT.

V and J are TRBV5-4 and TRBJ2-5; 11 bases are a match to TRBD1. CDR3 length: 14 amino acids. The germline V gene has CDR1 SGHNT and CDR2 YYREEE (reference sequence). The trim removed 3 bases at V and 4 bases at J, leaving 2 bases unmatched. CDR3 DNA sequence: TGTGCCAGCAGCTCGGGACAGGGGGGAGAGACCCAGTACTTC. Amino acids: CASSSGQGGETQYF.

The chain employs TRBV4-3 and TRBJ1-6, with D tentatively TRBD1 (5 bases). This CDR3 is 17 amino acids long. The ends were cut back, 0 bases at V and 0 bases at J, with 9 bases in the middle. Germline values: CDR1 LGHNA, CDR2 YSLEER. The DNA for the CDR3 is TGCGCCAGCAGCCAAGATCGGGGGAGCTCCTATAATTCACCCCTCCACTTT. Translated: CASSQDRGSSYNSPLHF.

The CDR3 DNA reads TGTGCCACCAGGAATAGCGGGATGAATGAGCAGTTCTTC. Protein: CATRNSGMNEQFF. This rearrangement joins TRBV15 to TRBJ2-1; TRBD2 matches at 8 bases. V trimming: 6 bases; J trimming: 7 bases; junction bases outside the gene matches: 5. The CDR3 is 13 residues long. Germline lookup yields CDR1 LNHNV and CDR2 YYDKDF (reference sequence). The variable domain in full, with the rest retrieved from reference TRBV15 and TRBJ2-1, is DAMVIQNPRYQVTQFGKPVTLSCSQTLNHNVMYWYQQKSSQAPKLLFHYYDKDFNNEADTPDNFQSRRPNTSFCFLDIRSPGLGDTAMYLCATRNSGMNEQFFGPGTRLTVL.